The following is a T cell receptor (beta chain) sequence with its context. These data come from a study of shared T cell receptors in the human thymus. This table comes from immunoSEQ multiplex PCR, and its TCRdb copy is limited to in-frame clones, with some not included. The sample lists under 850,000 clones, roughly 90% occurring once. The CDR3 extends over 16 amino acids. The V gene's germline CDR1 is LGHNA and CDR2 YSLEER. The V and J ends lost 1 base and 13 bases, in that order; junction bases with no gene match: 9. These same records also appear under a second study, on human thymus T cells.

The receptor was derived from a boy under three years old with a congenital heart defect. The sample was thymocytes. This rearrangement joins TRBV4-3 to TRBJ2-1, with TRBD2 matching 14 bases. The DNA for the CDR3 is TGCGCCAGCAGCCAAGTGATGACTAGCGGGAGGGCAGAACAGTTCTTC. Residues: CASSQVMTSGRAEQFF.